This record concerns one T cell receptor (beta chain) sequence. Its antigen is unknown. Sequencing used immunoSEQ multiplex PCR; TCRdb keeps in-frame clones, though not all of them. Among about 72,000 clones, around 89% were seen once, and the ten largest hold roughly 1%. These data originate in a study of OX40 agonist ivuxolimab in advanced cancers. The germline V gene has CDR1 MNHEY and CDR2 SVGAGI. The V and J ends lost 2 bases and 2 bases, in that order; junction bases with no gene match: 5. This CDR3 spans 16 amino acids. Whole-study results and caveats: CD8+ T cells (on average) carried more expanded clones than CD4+ T cells.

The clonotype originates from an adult with an advanced solid tumor such as melanoma, head and neck, liver or kidney cancer. Material: CD4+ or CD8+ T cells sorted from blood, obtained in a trial of the OX40 agonist ivuxolimab. The gene calls are TRBV6-5 and TRBJ2-7, with 11 bases fitting TRBD2. CDR3 DNA sequence: TGTGCCAGCAGTTACGTACTAGCGGGGGCTGCCTACGAGCAGTACTTC. Translating gives CASSYVLAGAAYEQYF.